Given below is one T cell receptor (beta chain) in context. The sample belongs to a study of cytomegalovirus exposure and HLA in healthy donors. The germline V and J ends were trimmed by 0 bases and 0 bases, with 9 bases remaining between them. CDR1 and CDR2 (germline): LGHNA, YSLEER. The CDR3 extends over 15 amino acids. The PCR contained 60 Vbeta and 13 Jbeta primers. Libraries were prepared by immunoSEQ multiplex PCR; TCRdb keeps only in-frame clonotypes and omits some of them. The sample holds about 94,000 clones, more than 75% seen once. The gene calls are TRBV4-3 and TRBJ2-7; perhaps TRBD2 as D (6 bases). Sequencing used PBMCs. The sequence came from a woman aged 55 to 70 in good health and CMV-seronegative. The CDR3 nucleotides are TGCGCCAGCAGCCAAGACGAGCGGGTCTCCTACGAGCAGTACTTC. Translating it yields CASSQDERVSYEQYF.